This TCR beta chain was sequenced during a study of T cells in Graves' hyperthyroidism and ophthalmopathy. Findings of the study overall: Ophthalmopathy, which appeared later, was predicted by the model a median 6.5 months before onset. Blood samples included most of the expanded thyroid clonotypes exceeding 0.001.

A word on this clonotype: No antigen is known for it.

Amplified regions were TCR beta CDR3 sequences from RNA transcripts. HTBI primers were used for first-round RT-PCR of the TCR CDR3. A single record per CDR3 protein comes from TCRdb applying MiXCR to the multiplex PCR reads. The sample holds roughly 650,000 distinct CDR3 sequences, about a sixth seen once. From germline, CDR1 is MGHDK and CDR2 SYGVNS. CDR3 length: 13 amino acids. V lost 4 bases to trimming and J lost 12 bases; unmatched junction nucleotides: 9. The sample comprised blood. This chain joins TRBV25-1 and TRBJ2-1, with 7 bases lining up with TRBD2. This TCR was sampled from a middle-aged woman with Graves' ophthalmopathy. This chain's CDR3 is CASSGMNSGGQFF. Here the CDR3 DNA reads TGTGCCAGCAGTGGGATGAATTCGGGAGGGCAGTTCTTC.